Following are 3 T cell receptor beta chains from one sample sequenced in a study of neurological immune-mediated disorders. Time point defined: longitudinal time-point 1 (baseline). TCRdb recomputed calls from the 5' RACE reads with MiXCR, one row per CDR3 protein. The sample carries about 60,000 distinct CDR3 sequences, over 8.5% recorded once. The material sequenced was PBMCs. The receptors were gathered from a male donor with HTLV-1-associated myelopathy (HAM/TSP).

This clonotype was observed many times. The rearrangement joins TRBV2 to TRBJ2-3; D is unclear. Germline CDR1 SNHLY, CDR2 FYNNEI. Trimming removed 6 bases from V and 3 bases from J, with 10 bases in between. This CDR3 region has 13 residues. The CDR3 DNA sequence: TGTGCCAGCAGGGGCCGTTTGACAGATACGCAGTATTTT. This translates into CASRGRLTDTQYF. The full variable domain, with the rest looked up from reference TRBV2 and TRBJ2-3, is EPEVTQTPSHQVTQMGQEVILRCVPISNHLYFYWYRQILGQKVEFLVSFYNNEISEKSEIFDDQFSVERPDGSNFTLKIRSTKLEDSAMYFCASRGRLTDTQYFGPGTRLTVL.

This clonotype was counted ten times or more. This rearrangement joins TRBV10-3 to TRBJ2-2; 7 bases align to TRBD2. The trim removed 4 bases at V and 7 bases at J, leaving 0 bases unmatched. The CDR3 has 12 residues. Per the germline V gene, CDR1 is ENHRY and CDR2 is SYGVKD. For the CDR3, the DNA is TGTGCCATCAGTGCTAGCGGCGGGGAGCTGTTTTTT. Residues: CAISASGGELFF.

This clonotype is judged medium-sized (0.01 to 0.1%). The CDR3 coding sequence is TGTGCCAGCAGCTTCGGAGGGCCCGCTTTCTTT. Translated, it gives CASSFGGPAFF. The J gene is TRBJ1-1, the V gene TRBV5-6; no clear D. CDR1 and CDR2 from the germline V gene are SGHDT and YYEEEE. The CDR3 length is 11 residues. Trimming left V 2 bases short and J 11 bases short, with 10 bases between. Full variable domain (missing parts from reference TRBV5-6 and TRBJ1-1): DAGVTQSPTHLIKTRGQQVTLRCSPKSGHDTVSWYQQALGQGPQFIFQYYEEEERQRGNFPDRFSGHQFPNYSSELNVNALLLGDSALYLCASSFGGPAFFGQGTRLTVV.